This T cell receptor (beta chain) came from a study of T-cell reconstitution after alpha-beta-depleted transplantation in children. Many counts were recorded for this clonotype. The CDR3 totals 12 residues. CDR1 is DFQATT and CDR2 is SNEGSKA in the germline V gene (reference sequence). V was shortened by 4 bases and J by 6 bases, with 10 bases between the two germline ends. Researchers prepared the TCRbeta library using unique molecular identifiers, the study reports. TCRdb re-derived calls from the PCR reads in MiXCR, one entry per CDR3 protein. The repertoire includes some 400,000 distinct CDR3 sequences, roughly 22% of them detected once, and approximately 3.9% sits in the top ten.

This sequence joins TRBV20-1 and TRBJ2-1; D perhaps matches TRBD2 (6 bases). Here the sequenced sample was PBMCs from the stem cell graft donor, taken from the stem cell graft. The source is a human donor who donated a stem cell graft to a child with acute myeloid leukemia. The CDR3 DNA reads as TGCAGTGCTATCCGGGAGAGCAATGAGCAGTTCTTC. It is translated as CSAIRESNEQFF.